The 10 T cell receptor beta chains below were found in one sample sequenced in a study of blood T cells in healthy people across ages. Together with a sample-barcoded 5' primer, a J-beta primer mix was included in a second PCR lasting about 6 to 12 cycles. A single record per CDR3 protein comes from TCRdb applying MiXCR to the 5' RACE reads. This sample yields about 1.6 million distinct CDR3 sequences, of which about 31% are seen a single time; over 9% belongs to the top ten. The specimen was blood. Receptor source: a woman aged 25 to 39 in good health.

The genes are TRBV18 and TRBJ2-7; D not resolved. This CDR3 spans 17 amino acids. The V end lost 5 bases, the J end lost 3 bases, and 23 bases lay between the germline ends. The germline gives CDR1 KGHSH, CDR2 LQKENI. The DNA for the CDR3 is TGTGCCAGCTCAGTTCCGGCGTTCCCCCAAGGAGTCTACGAGCAGTACTTC. Its protein is CASSVPAFPQGVYEQYF.

The chain is built from TRBV10-3 and TRBJ2-2, with 7 positions matching TRBD1. Germline CDR1 reads ENHRY; CDR2 reads SYGVKD. Losses at the gene ends were 11 bases for V and 1 base for J; bases not matched to a gene: 10. The CDR3 totals 15 residues. As DNA, the CDR3 is TGTGCCTCACACAGGGGCTCCAGGAACACCGGGGAGCTGTTTTTT. Its protein is CASHRGSRNTGELFF.

The genes are TRBV20-1 and TRBJ1-1, with a weak D call TRBD1 (5 bases). The CDR3 covers 17 residues. CDR1 is DFQATT and CDR2 is SNEGSKA in the germline V gene (reference sequence). Trimming stripped 1 base from V and 1 base from J, with 19 bases between. CDR3 residues: CSARGGRTGKRNTEAFF. The DNA for the CDR3 is TGCAGTGCTAGAGGGGGGAGGACGGGTAAAAGGAACACTGAAGCTTTCTTT.

The CDR3 loop reads CASSTGQPNEKLFF. The DNA for the CDR3 is TGCGCCAGCAGCACAGGACAGCCAAATGAAAAACTGTTTTTT. This sequence joins TRBV5-1 and TRBJ1-4, with a tentative D call TRBD1 (6 bases). The V and J ends lost 4 bases and 5 bases respectively, with 12 bases between them. This CDR3 region has 14 residues. Per the germline V gene, CDR1 is SGHRS and CDR2 is YFSETQ.

This chain connects TRBV27 to TRBJ2-7; 8 bases line up with TRBD1. Trimming at V came to 7 bases and at J to 3 bases, leaving 5 bases not matched to a gene. The CDR3 has 13 amino acids. The germline V gene has CDR1 MNHEY and CDR2 SMNVEV (reference sequence). CDR3 coding DNA: TGTGCCAGCACGCGGACAGGGAACTACGAGCAGTACTTC. Protein product: CASTRTGNYEQYF.

This clonotype was seen at least ten times. V is TRBV7-9 and J is TRBJ2-7; unclear D gene. The germline V gene encodes CDR1 SEHNR and CDR2 FQNEAQ (reference sequence). V lost 6 bases and J lost 4, with 13 bases in between. The CDR3 is 13 amino acids. The CDR3 DNA reads TGTGCCAGCAGTTTGGCCCGGAGTTACGAGCAGTACTTC. Translated: CASSLARSYEQYF.

The V and J genes are TRBV7-2 and TRBJ2-3, with 8 bases lining up with TRBD2. The germline V gene encodes CDR1 SGHTA and CDR2 FQGNSA. Losses at the gene ends were 3 bases for V and 6 bases for J; bases not matched to a gene: 8. CDR3 length equals 15 residues. The CDR3 here is CASSFHGLATDTQYF. The CDR3 DNA is TGTGCCAGCAGCTTCCACGGACTAGCAACCGATACGCAGTATTTT.

The chain couples TRBV28 to TRBJ2-1; 12 positions agree with TRBD2. Germline loops: CDR1 MDHEN, CDR2 SYDVKM. The CDR3 extends over 16 amino acids. Trimming removed 7 bases from V and 7 bases from J; junction bases left unmatched: 11. The CDR3 is CASIPLAGGISNEQFF. In DNA, the CDR3 is TGTGCCAGCATTCCCCTAGCGGGAGGGATTAGTAATGAGCAGTTCTTC.

A few counts support this clonotype. The chain combines TRBV4-1 with TRBJ2-1, with a possible D match to TRBD1 (5 bases). The CDR3 spans 16 residues. From germline, CDR1 is MGHRA and CDR2 YSYEKL. V dropped 0 bases and J dropped 1 base, with 10 bases sitting between them. The CDR3 loop reads CASSQDAGHSYNEQFF. In nucleotides, the CDR3 is TGCGCCAGCAGCCAAGACGCAGGGCATTCCTACAATGAGCAGTTCTTC.

This chain links TRBV5-1 with TRBJ1-1, with D possibly matching TRBD1 (5 bases). V was shortened by 6 bases and J by 5 bases, with 17 bases between the two germline ends. Germline V lookup: CDR1 SGHRS, CDR2 YFSETQ. This CDR3 contains 14 residues. The CDR3 bases are TGCGCCAGCACCGCGACGGGGGGGGTGACTGAAGCTTTCTTT. Protein: CASTATGGVTEAFF. Looking up the rest from reference TRBV5-1 and TRBJ1-1 gives the full variable domain: KAGVTQTPRYLIKTRGQQVTLSCSPISGHRSVSWYQQTPGQGLQFLFEYFSETQRNKGNFPGRFSGRQFSNSRSEMNVSTLELGDSALYLCASTATGGVTEAFFGQGTRLTVV.